The 32 T cell receptor beta chains in this list originate from one sample, sequenced in a study of vaccination and CD4 T cells after COVID-19. No cognate antigen is known for these TCRs. Specified treatment: approximately 9-day PBMC culture with coronavirus spike peptide pools or control peptides (ViraFEST assay). The Oncomine TCR Beta short-read assay sequenced DNA from cultured CD4+ T cells. TCRdb independently ran MiXCR on the PCR reads; one entry per CDR3 protein. The data show more than 13,000 distinct CDR3 sequences, less than 65% seen once. The sample in question was CD4+ T cells from blood, cultured in vitro, obtained before SARS-CoV-2 vaccination. Every receptor here comes from a human donor who had recovered from COVID-19.

This sequence joins TRBV24-1 and TRBJ2-1, with 8 bases lining up with TRBD2. Germline V gene sequence: CDR1 KGHDR, CDR2 SFDVKD. With 3 bases clipped from V and 6 bases from J, the junction kept 6 bases outside the gene matches. The CDR3 contains 15 residues. The chain's CDR3 is CATSDGLAHLNEQFF. The CDR3 nucleotides read TGTGCCACCAGTGATGGACTAGCTCATCTCAATGAGCAGTTCTTC.

This chain uses TRBV11-2 with TRBJ2-7; 12 positions agree with TRBD1. CDR3 size: 15 residues. V dropped 3 bases and J dropped 7; count of bases not matched to a gene: 7. CDR1 and CDR2 from the germline V gene are SGHAT and FQNNGV. The CDR3 protein is CASSFTGQGALEQYF. CDR3 in DNA: TGTGCCAGCAGCTTTACGGGACAGGGGGCTTTGGAGCAGTACTTC.

This clonotype appeared a few times. The V gene is TRBV7-2, the J gene TRBJ1-2, with 8 positions matching TRBD1. This CDR3 has 13 residues. The germline V gene encodes CDR1 SGHTA and CDR2 FQGNSA. J gave up 4 bases and V 2 bases, and 0 bases lay outside the gene matches. This CDR3 reads CASSLTGGYGYTF. The CDR3 nucleotides are TGTGCCAGCAGCTTAACAGGGGGCTATGGCTACACCTTC.

This clonotype was picked up one time. This sequence joins TRBV6-1 and TRBJ1-2; TRBD1 aligns across 8 bases. Germline CDR1 and CDR2: MNHNS and SASEGT. This CDR3 has 13 residues. The trim removed 7 bases at V and 8 bases at J, leaving 9 bases unmatched. The chain's CDR3 is CASTPGGLGGYTF. CDR3 DNA sequence: TGTGCCAGCACTCCAGGGGGCCTTGGAGGCTACACCTTC.

The rearrangement uses TRBV21-1 and TRBJ1-5; the table assigns TRBD1, which was not confirmed against the DNA. TRBV21-1 is a documented pseudogene. The CDR3 runs to 17 residues. The CDR3 sequence: CASSEGGGGGAGQPQHF. DNA of the CDR3: TGTGCCAGCAGCGAAGGGGGAGGAGGGGGCGCGGGGCAGCCCCAGCATTTT.

This chain joins TRBV5-1 and TRBJ2-1, with 7 bases aligning to TRBD1. The CDR3 is 18 amino acids. V shed 1 base and J 3 bases; nucleotides not matched to a gene: 13. Germline-derived CDR1 and CDR2 are SGHRS and YFSETQ. The CDR3 region is CASSLTPTGVVGYNEQFF. The CDR3, as DNA: TGCGCCAGCAGCTTGACCCCCACAGGGGTAGTTGGCTACAATGAGCAGTTCTTC.

The V call is TRBV25-1, the J call TRBJ1-1, with 8 bases lining up with TRBD1. Germline values: CDR1 MGHDK, CDR2 SYGVNS. The CDR3 consists of 15 residues. J lost 4 bases, V lost 1 base, and 5 bases had no gene match. CDR3 sequence reads: CASSEWGRGLTEAFF. DNA for the CDR3: TGTGCCAGCAGTGAATGGGGCAGGGGGCTCACTGAAGCTTTCTTT.

The rearrangement joins TRBV20-1 to TRBJ1-1; the D gene is possibly TRBD1 (6 bases). The CDR3 has 14 residues. V dropped 3 bases and J dropped 3 bases, with 14 bases sitting between them. The germline V gene encodes CDR1 DFQATT and CDR2 SNEGSKA (reference sequence). The CDR3 nucleotides are TGCAGTGCTAGTCGGGCAGGGGTCGACACTGAAGCTTTCTTT. As protein: CSASRAGVDTEAFF.

This chain uses TRBV28 with TRBJ1-3, with D tentatively TRBD1 (6 bases). This CDR3 has 14 residues. The V gene's germline CDR1 is MDHEN and CDR2 SYDVKM. Trimming took off 7 bases at V and 0 bases at J, with 10 bases between the two ends. CDR3 sequence: CASKTGFSGNTIYF. The CDR3 DNA sequence: TGTGCCAGCAAAACAGGGTTCTCTGGAAACACCATATATTTT. Variable domain in full (rest from reference TRBV28 and TRBJ1-3): DVKVTQSSRYLVKRTGEKVFLECVQDMDHENMFWYRQDPGLGLRLIYFSYDVKMKEKGDIPEGYSVSREKKERFSLILESASTNQTSMYLCASKTGFSGNTIYFGEGSWLTVV.

Here the CDR3 reads CASSYIRGRRETQYF. The CDR3 DNA is TGTGCCAGCAGTTACATCAGGGGGCGGAGGGAGACCCAGTACTTC. The chain carries TRBV6-2 or TRBV6-3 and TRBJ2-5, with 8 bases fitting TRBD1. The CDR3 sequence is 15 residues long. Germline CDR1 is MNHEY and CDR2 is SVGEGT. V lost 2 bases and J lost 5; bases outside the gene matches: 7.

The J gene is TRBJ2-1, the V gene TRBV20-1; a possible D gene is TRBD2 (6 bases). Germline CDR1 reads DFQATT; CDR2 reads SNEGSKA (reference sequence). V was clipped by 0 bases and J by 7 bases, with 16 bases between them. The CDR3 consists of 15 residues. The CDR3 nucleotides are TGCAGTGCTAGAGATCTCCGGGACTTGCTGAATGAGCAGTTCTTC. Translating it yields CSARDLRDLLNEQFF.

This clonotype appeared a few times. The genes are TRBV20-1 and TRBJ1-5; unclear D gene. CDR1 and CDR2 (germline): DFQATT, SNEGSKA (reference sequence). Trimming shortened V by 6 bases and J by 1 base, and 13 bases separated the two germline ends. This CDR3 comprises 14 residues. CDR3 region: CSAVRDRSNQPQHF. DNA for the CDR3: TGCAGTGCCGTGAGAGATAGAAGCAATCAGCCCCAGCATTTT.

This chain uses TRBV11-3 with TRBJ2-5; D remains unclear. This CDR3 region has 17 residues. The V and J ends lost 3 bases and 0 bases respectively, with 17 bases between them. Germline CDR1 reads SGHNT; CDR2 reads YENEEA. This CDR3 reads CASSLYGDRSYQETQYF. CDR3 DNA sequence: TGTGCCAGCAGCTTGTATGGAGACCGCTCGTACCAAGAGACCCAGTACTTC.

The V call is TRBV20-1, the J call TRBJ1-1; perhaps TRBD1 as D (5 bases). Between the trimmed V and J ends, which lost 6 bases and 2 bases, there was a span of 19 bases. Germline CDR1 is DFQATT and CDR2 is SNEGSKA (reference sequence). The CDR3 is 15 amino acids. CDR3 loop: CSALGGGTSNTEAFF. CDR3 in DNA: TGCAGTGCCCTCGGGGGGGGAACGTCAAACACTGAAGCTTTCTTT.

CDR3 DNA sequence: TGTGCCAGCAGACGAGGGGGCTCCGGAAACACCATATATTTT. Amino acids: CASRRGGSGNTIYF. The chain has TRBV27 and TRBJ1-3; 7 bases are a match to TRBD1. This CDR3 contains 14 residues. V shed 6 bases and J 4 bases; nucleotides not matched to a gene: 6. The germline V gene has CDR1 MNHEY and CDR2 SMNVEV (reference sequence).

The chain joins TRBV19 to TRBJ1-5; 8 bases agree with TRBD1. The CDR3 spans 13 residues. CDR1 is LNHDA, CDR2 SQIVND, per germline (reference sequence). The V and J ends lost 4 bases and 4 bases, in that order; junction bases with no gene match: 0. The CDR3: CASSRQGNQPQHF. Written as DNA, the CDR3 is TGTGCCAGTAGTAGACAGGGGAATCAGCCCCAGCATTTT.

This clonotype was seen a few times. The chain combines TRBV19 with TRBJ1-2, with D perhaps TRBD1 (6 bases). With 3 bases removed from V and 14 bases from J, the gap between germline ends came to 19 bases. The CDR3 has 13 amino acids. Germline V gives CDR1 LNHDA, CDR2 SQIVND (reference sequence). The CDR3 sequence is CASSIAPDRPYTF. DNA for the CDR3: TGTGCCAGTAGTATCGCCCCGGACAGACCTTATACCTTC.

V usage is TRBV6-5 and J usage is TRBJ2-3; a possible D gene is TRBD2 (5 bases). The V and J ends lost 0 bases and 6 bases respectively, with 19 bases between them. CDR1 MNHEY and CDR2 SVGAGI come from the germline V gene. This CDR3 has 17 residues. The CDR3 DNA follows: TGTGCCAGCAGTTACTCCCGGGATGGCGCCCCGGGGGATACGCAGTATTTT. It codes for CASSYSRDGAPGDTQYF.

This clonotype was recorded a few times. The rearrangement links TRBV7-8 to TRBJ1-1; 10 positions agree with TRBD1. CDR1 is SGHVS and CDR2 is FQNEAQ in the germline V gene. With V trimmed by 3 bases and J by 5 bases, 6 bases remained unmatched. This CDR3 is 15 amino acids long. DNA of the CDR3: TGTGCCAGCAGCTTTCTTGGGACAGGGGCGACTGAAGCTTTCTTT. Protein: CASSFLGTGATEAFF. Drawing the rest from reference TRBV7-8 and TRBJ1-1, the complete variable domain is GAGVSQSPRYKVAKRGQDVALRCDPISGHVSLFWYQQALGQGPEFLTYFQNEAQLDKSGLPSDRFFAERPEGSVSTLKIQRTQQEDSAVYLCASSFLGTGATEAFFGQGTRLTVV.

The V and J genes are TRBV12-3 or TRBV12-4 and TRBJ2-5; no reliable D call. Between the trimmed V and J ends, which lost 5 bases and 5 bases, there was a span of 6 bases. CDR3 length: 11 residues. This CDR3 reads CASSQLETQYF. The DNA of the CDR3 is TGTGCCAGCAGTCAGCTTGAGACCCAGTACTTC.

CDR3 nucleotides: TGTGCCAGCAGTTACGGACCAGGAGAGACCCAGTACTTC. Translating gives CASSYGPGETQYF. The chain uses TRBV6-2 or TRBV6-3 and TRBJ2-7; D gene ambiguous. The DNA end is a closer match to TRBJ2-5, so the J assignment may be wrong. The germline CDR1 and CDR2 sequences are MNHEY and SVGEGT. There are 13 residues in the CDR3.

This clonotype appeared a few times. The CDR3 DNA reads TGCAGTGCTAGAGATCTCGTGCAGGGGGAGACCCAGTACTTC. Residues: CSARDLVQGETQYF. This rearrangement joins TRBV20-1 to TRBJ2-5; a possible D gene is TRBD1 (6 bases). The CDR3 loop spans 14 amino acids. CDR1 DFQATT and CDR2 SNEGSKA come from the germline V gene (reference sequence). Deletions cut 0 bases from V and 5 bases from J, with 13 bases between.

CDR3 region: CASRGTPQETQYF. The DNA of the CDR3 is TGTGCCAGCAGGGGGACTCCCCAAGAGACCCAGTACTTC. The V and J genes are TRBV25-1 and TRBJ2-5, with D perhaps TRBD2 (6 bases). V gave up 6 bases and J gave up 1 base, with 9 bases separating them. Germline CDR1 reads MGHDK; CDR2 reads SYGVNS. CDR3 length: 13 amino acids.

In its sample, this clonotype is medium-sized. This sequence joins TRBV7-2 and TRBJ2-1; 15 bases agree with TRBD2. The CDR3 has 18 amino acids. From germline, CDR1 is SGHTA and CDR2 FQGNSA. The junction had 6 bases not matched to a gene; V was cut back by 6 bases and J by 0 bases. The CDR3 region has the DNA TGTGCCAGCAGAGGGGGGACTAGCGGGGGGAGCTCCTACAATGAGCAGTTCTTC. It is translated as CASRGGTSGGSSYNEQFF. Filled out from reference TRBV7-2 and TRBJ2-1, the complete variable domain reads GAGVSQSPSNKVTEKGKDVELRCDPISGHTALYWYRQSLGQGLEFLIYFQGNSAPDKSGLPSDRFSAERTGGSVSTLTIQRTQQEDSAVYLCASRGGTSGGSSYNEQFFGPGTRLTVL.

The V call is TRBV27, the J call TRBJ1-6; no definite D call. Trimming removed 1 base from V and 7 bases from J, with 5 bases in between. Per the germline V gene, CDR1 is MNHEY and CDR2 is SMNVEV (reference sequence). This CDR3 is 13 amino acids long. The CDR3 here is CASSLFLNSPLHF. The CDR3 coding sequence is TGTGCCAGCAGTTTATTTCTGAATTCACCCCTCCACTTT.

This clonotype has only a few counts. The chain couples TRBV6-1 to TRBJ1-3; a possible D gene is TRBD1 (5 bases). The CDR3 runs to 14 residues. Germline V gene sequence: CDR1 MNHNS, CDR2 SASEGT. Trimming stripped 6 bases from V and 2 bases from J, with 11 bases between. In DNA form, the CDR3 reads TGTGCCAGCAGGAAAGGGGTGACTGGAAACACCATATATTTT. Translation gives CASRKGVTGNTIYF.

The rearrangement uses TRBV20-1 and TRBJ1-5; D possibly corresponds to TRBD1 (5 bases). The CDR3 sequence is 15 residues long. V gave up 6 bases and J gave up 4 bases, with 19 bases separating them. Looked up from germline, CDR1 is DFQATT and CDR2 is SNEGSKA (reference sequence). CDR3 coding DNA: TGCAGTGCCCTAGTGGTGGGGGTAGGGAATCAGCCCCAGCATTTT. It encodes CSALVVGVGNQPQHF.

This rearrangement joins TRBV20-1 to TRBJ2-7, with 7 bases matching TRBD2. Trimming at V came to 6 bases and at J to 2 bases, leaving 7 bases not matched to a gene. The CDR3 is made up of 13 amino acids. In germline, CDR1 is DFQATT, CDR2 SNEGSKA (reference sequence). The CDR3 DNA reads TGCAGTGCGGATCGGGGGGAAGCCTACGAGCAGTACTTC. Its protein is CSADRGEAYEQYF.

This clonotype was seen a single time. This chain uses TRBV5-6 with TRBJ1-6; the D is unclear. CDR3 length: 14 residues. Trimming cost V 4 bases and J 2 bases, with 7 bases left between them. Germline-derived CDR1 and CDR2 are SGHDT and YYEEEE. CDR3 in amino acids: CASSHMAYNSPLHF. The CDR3 region has the DNA TGTGCCAGCAGCCATATGGCCTATAATTCACCCCTCCACTTT.

The J gene is TRBJ1-6, the V gene TRBV7-8; D may be TRBD1 (5 bases). V lost 4 bases, J lost 7 bases, and 11 bases lay in between. This CDR3 is built from 14 residues. Germline CDR1 and CDR2: SGHVS and FQNEAQ. The CDR3 here is CASSSVPGNSPLHF. The CDR3 bases are TGTGCCAGCAGCTCAGTCCCAGGGAATTCACCCCTCCACTTT. Variable domain in full (rest from reference TRBV7-8 and TRBJ1-6): GAGVSQSPRYKVAKRGQDVALRCDPISGHVSLFWYQQALGQGPEFLTYFQNEAQLDKSGLPSDRFFAERPEGSVSTLKIQRTQQEDSAVYLCASSSVPGNSPLHFGNGTRLTVT.

The chain employs TRBV7-8 and TRBJ1-2; a possible D gene is TRBD1 (5 bases). This CDR3 is 15 amino acids long. Per the germline V gene, CDR1 is SGHVS and CDR2 is FQNEAQ. Trimming took 0 bases from V and 4 from J, leaving 12 bases between them. CDR3 bases: TGTGCCAGCAGCTTAGCCTCGGGGCAAGGCTATGGCTACACCTTC. This gives the protein CASSLASGQGYGYTF. The full variable domain, its missing parts supplied by reference TRBV7-8 and TRBJ1-2, is GAGVSQSPRYKVAKRGQDVALRCDPISGHVSLFWYQQALGQGPEFLTYFQNEAQLDKSGLPSDRFFAERPEGSVSTLKIQRTQQEDSAVYLCASSLASGQGYGYTFGSGTRLTVV.

This clonotype appeared once. The chain employs TRBV5-4 and TRBJ2-3; D tentatively fits TRBD1 or TRBD2 (7 bases each). The CDR3 extends over 15 amino acids. Germline V gene lookup returns CDR1 SGHNT and CDR2 YYREEE (reference sequence). Trimming pared 1 base from V and 3 bases from J, leaving 12 bases between. In DNA form, the CDR3 reads TGTGCCAGCAGCTTGAGACAGGGAGGGACAGATACGCAGTATTTT. Protein sequence: CASSLRQGGTDTQYF.